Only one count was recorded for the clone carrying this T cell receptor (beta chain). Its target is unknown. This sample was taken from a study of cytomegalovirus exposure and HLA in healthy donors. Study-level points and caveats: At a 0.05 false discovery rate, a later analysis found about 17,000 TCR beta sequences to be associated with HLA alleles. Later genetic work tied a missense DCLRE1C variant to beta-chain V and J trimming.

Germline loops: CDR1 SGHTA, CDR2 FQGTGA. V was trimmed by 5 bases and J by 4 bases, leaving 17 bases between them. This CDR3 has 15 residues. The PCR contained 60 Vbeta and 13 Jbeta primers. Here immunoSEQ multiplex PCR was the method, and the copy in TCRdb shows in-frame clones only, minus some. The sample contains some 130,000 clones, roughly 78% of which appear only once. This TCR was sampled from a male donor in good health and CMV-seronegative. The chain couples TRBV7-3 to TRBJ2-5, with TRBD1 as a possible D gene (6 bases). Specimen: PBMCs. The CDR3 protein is CASSTQGRPGETQYF. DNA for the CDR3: TGTGCCAGCAGCACACAGGGCCGCCCAGGAGAGACCCAGTACTTC.